The present TCR beta chain was sequenced within a study of low-dose radiotherapy and immunotherapy resistance in tumors. Germline CDR1 and CDR2: LNHDA and SQIVND (reference sequence). This CDR3 comprises 14 residues. The trim removed 7 bases at V and 6 bases at J, leaving 8 bases unmatched. The table lists this clonotype with a count of one. Every donor's regimen consisted of nivolumab, ipilimumab, aspirin, low-dose cyclophosphamide and low-dose radiotherapy. Advanced solid tumors lacking tumor-infiltrating lymphocytes were present in eligible patients. Covering alpha and beta chains, TRAV- and TRBV-specific primers were used for the first-strand cDNA. TCR amplification ran 20 PCR cycles using constant-region and V-primer adapter primers. The mRNA which had been isolated was amplified by in vitro transcription. TCRdb recomputed calls from the reads with MiXCR, one row per CDR3 protein. The data hold over 15,000 distinct CDR3 sequences, with 70% observed a single time.

The chain combines TRBV19 with TRBJ2-2; 7 nucleotides match TRBD1. The origin of this receptor is a human donor with advanced metastatic prostate, ovarian, gallbladder or colorectal cancer (not recorded which). This table probably holds off-target reads from a library built for another chain. The CDR3 bases are TGTGCCAGTAAGAAGGGGGCGCCGGCCGGGGAGCTGTTTTTT. Encoded protein: CASKKGAPAGELFF.